The clone carrying this T cell receptor beta chain appeared once. This record comes from a study of T cell changes during pregnancy in multiple sclerosis. Data came from immunoSEQ multiplex PCR; TCRdb stores just in-frame clones and leaves some out. The data contain 35,000 to 50,000 clones, 92% of them seen just once; the ten biggest clones take up about 0.73%. Germline V lookup: CDR1 MDHEN, CDR2 SYDVKM. The CDR3 spans 16 residues. V lost 5 bases to trimming and J lost 1 base; unmatched junction nucleotides: 8. The chain links TRBV28 to TRBJ2-5, with 9 bases lining up with TRBD1. The source of this sequence is a female donor with multiple sclerosis, enrolled in a pregnancy study. The specimen was CD4+ T cells from peripheral blood mononuclear cells, collected in the first trimester of pregnancy. CDR3 coding DNA: TGTGCCAGCAGTCAGACAGGGGGTGCCTCCCAAGAGACCCAGTACTTC. Translation gives CASSQTGGASQETQYF.